This T cell receptor (beta chain) was sequenced in a study of T cells in Graves' hyperthyroidism and ophthalmopathy (dated 2019 in TCRdb). Study-wide context: Peripheral blood samples were taken at initial diagnosis, before any treatment was given. In about 6 Graves' hyperthyroidism patients, the study also compared T-cell repertoires from thyroid tissue with T-cell repertoires from blood. The paper describes TCR Vbeta CDR3 sequencing of about 140 peripheral blood samples, made up of some 42 ophthalmopathy patients, over 70 hyperthyroidism patients and 17 progressor patients. Whether ophthalmopathy could be predicted prospectively was tested in an independent validation cohort made up of under 20 hyperthyroidism patients plus 17 patients who later progressed to ophthalmopathy. To identify TCR V-J signatures that set the groups apart, the researchers used a discovery cohort of 95 to 100 patients, made up of approximately 43 with Graves' ophthalmopathy and 57 with stable Graves' hyperthyroidism. Following sampling, methimazole starting at 30 mg daily was given to hyperthyroidism patients, and high-dose intravenous methylprednisolone was given to ophthalmopathy patients. The 100 discovery patients were randomly split 7:3 into training and test sets. The paper as a whole reports these results and caveats: Most expanded thyroid clonotypes (frequency above 0.001) were also found in blood, which suggests that blood repertoires may mirror thyroid immune responses. Sample size was not statistically predetermined, and blinding of investigators to group allocation was not performed. During validation, the model predicted progression to ophthalmopathy a median of about 5.9 months ahead of onset, with around 65% sensitivity and 72.22% specificity. In cross-validation, a model built on a 13 V-J signature told ophthalmopathy apart from stable hyperthyroidism with approximately 90% sensitivity and 81% to 82% specificity, and in testing the same model reached 80%/75%.

From V the trimming removes 2 bases and from J it removes 3 bases, while the gene matches leave 8 bases of the junction unaccounted for. Counted from cysteine to phenylalanine, this CDR3 has 17 amino acids. Only the CDR3 DNA is retained, 51 bases long and in frame from the first base. The TCR beta CDR3 regions were amplified from the RNA transcripts. For the first round of RT-PCR on the TCR CDR3, the HTBI primer set was used together with the Qiagen OneStep RT-PCR kit. Libraries were constructed in a second round of multiplex PCR, after which size selection and purification were carried out. Sequencing of the libraries was done on an Illumina HiSeq2000 using paired-end 100 bp reads. The study's processing was this. SOAPnuke was used to process the raw data, throwing out any read that contained adapters or uncalled bases, had a mean Phred below 15, or lacked an exact constant-primer or identifier match. COPE v1.2.5 was used to merge high-quality paired reads, and clonotypes were defined as unique nucleotide sequences. Clonotypes were aligned to IMGT TRBV, TRBD and TRBJ reference segments using MiTCR v1.1. Only V-J combinations with frequency above 0.0001, covering about 99% of repertoires, were analysed. A TCS score was defined as the ratio between F50 (clonal expansion) and ExV (chaos), using BLOSUM62-based TCRdist between CDR3 peptides within each V-J. Welch's t-statistics and random forest reduced several hundred V-J features to 10 to 15, which were used in a naive Bayes classifier (R e1071). TCRdb handled the public reads itself, with Q25 trimming in fastp and clone calling in MiXCR, and kept productive beta chains. Every entry covers one CDR3 protein and lists the most common genes and DNA from its rows. Here the V and J calls rest on TCRdb's processing, not on the authors' analysis. This sample lists 300,000 to 500,000 distinct CDR3 sequences; roughly an eighth were detected once. Clones ranked in the top ten supply 25% to 30% of the sample.

The table lists this clonotype with many counts. Which antigen it targets is not known. No base quality information exists; no much larger clone differs at one position. Moderately to severely active disease, a Clinical Activity Score of at least 3, a NOSPECS grade of at least 4, and a duration under 3 months were present in ophthalmopathy patients. Exclusion was applied to patients with uncontrolled infections, other autoimmune diseases, pregnancy or lactation. Diagnoses relied on clinical symptoms, serum thyroxine and TRAb, thyroid ultrasound and orbital computed tomography. PBMCs were isolated from more than 9 ml of fresh peripheral blood by Ficoll-Paque density gradient centrifugation. Trizol reagent was used to extract total RNA, and RNA quality was then checked on an Agilent 2100 Bioanalyzer.

The sequence is built from TRBV12-3 or TRBV12-4 and TRBJ2-7, with 12 bases aligning to TRBD2. The sample was blood. This TCR came from a man aged 50-59 years with Graves' ophthalmopathy. DNA sequence: TGTGCCAGCAGTTTAATACTAGCGGGGGGTACTGACTACGAGCAGTACTTC. This is translated as CASSLILAGGTDYEQYF.